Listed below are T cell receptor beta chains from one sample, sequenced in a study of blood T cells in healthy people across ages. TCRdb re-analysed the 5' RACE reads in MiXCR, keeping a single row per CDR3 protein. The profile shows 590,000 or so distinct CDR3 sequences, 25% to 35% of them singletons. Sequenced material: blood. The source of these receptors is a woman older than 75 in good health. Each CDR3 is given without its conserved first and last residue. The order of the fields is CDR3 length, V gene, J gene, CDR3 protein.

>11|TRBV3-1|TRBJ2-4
AKPGTGGNIQY
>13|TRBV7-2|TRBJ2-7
ASSFAGAGTYEQY
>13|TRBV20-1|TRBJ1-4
SANGGGRSREKLF
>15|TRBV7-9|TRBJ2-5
ASSLGSTGNVDNEQY
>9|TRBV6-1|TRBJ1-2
ASSATQSYT
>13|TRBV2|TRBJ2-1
ASSNPGPTYNEQF
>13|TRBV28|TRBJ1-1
ASSYQMTGRMGAF
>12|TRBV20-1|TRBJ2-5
STPGQGARETQY
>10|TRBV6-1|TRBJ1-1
ASRPEYGSAF
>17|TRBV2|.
ASSEAGAGVFSTQETQF